The 27 T cell receptor beta chains in this list originate from one sample, sequenced in a study of regulatory T cells in long-lasting Graves disease. Described time point: newly diagnosed GD, antithyroid drugs for less than 3 months. From RNA extracted from PBMCs, the TCR library was made. CDR3-region Arm-PCR and iRepertoire HTBI primers produced the TCR beta libraries. One entry per CDR3 protein, called by TCRdb with MiXCR from the multiplex PCR reads. Here the sample spans around 450,000 distinct CDR3 sequences, around 15% being singletons. The same data also went into a second study, on T cells in Graves' hyperthyroidism and ophthalmopathy.

This material consisted of peripheral blood mononuclear cells (PBMCs), taken at new diagnosis, from a patient treated with antithyroid drugs. Receptors originate from a man aged 40-49 years with Graves disease.

This clonotype was detected many times. The V gene is TRBV30, the J gene TRBJ1-1, with TRBD1 matching over 9 bases. This CDR3 spans 13 amino acids. The junction had 4 bases not matched to a gene; V was cut back by 3 bases and J by 5 bases. Germline V CDR1 and CDR2: GTSNPN, SVGIG (reference sequence). The DNA of the CDR3 is TGTGCCTGGAGCAAGGACAGGGGTACTGAAGCTTTCTTT. Amino acids: CAWSKDRGTEAFF.

This clonotype was observed at least ten times. V is TRBV28 and J is TRBJ1-1; no clear D. Germline V lookup: CDR1 MDHEN, CDR2 SYDVKM. V dropped 5 bases and J dropped 5 bases, with 9 bases sitting between them. The CDR3 length is 12 residues. Written as DNA, the CDR3 is TGTGCCAGCAGTACCAATCCTACTGAAGCTTTCTTT. This gives the protein CASSTNPTEAFF.

As concerns this clonotype: This may come from a read error, since a much larger clone is one base off. The chain uses TRBV12-3 or TRBV12-4 and TRBJ1-2; no firm D call. The CDR3 covers 13 residues. CDR3 residues: CASSSSSLSGYAF. The CDR3 DNA reads TGTGCCAGCAGTTCCTCCTCCTTAAGTGGCTACGCCTTC.

The chain has TRBV29-1 and TRBJ2-7; perhaps TRBD2 as D (6 bases). V was clipped by 4 bases and J by 2 bases, with 9 bases between them. Per the germline V gene, CDR1 is SQVTM and CDR2 is ANQGSEA. This CDR3 spans 12 amino acids. CDR3: CSVVWGAYEQYF. The CDR3 region has the DNA TGCAGCGTTGTTTGGGGGGCCTACGAGCAGTACTTC.

In its sample, this clonotype was seen a few times. V is TRBV9 and J is TRBJ2-2, with D possibly TRBD2 on 7 matching bases. The germline CDR1 and CDR2 sequences are SGDLS and YYNGEE. This CDR3 region has 16 residues. The V end was cut by 4 bases, the J end by 6 bases, with 19 bases between. CDR3 sequence: CASSPRGGRAPGELFF. The CDR3 DNA reads TGTGCCAGCAGCCCTAGGGGGGGGAGGGCCCCCGGGGAGCTGTTTTTT.

The chain combines TRBV15 with TRBJ1-6, with D possibly matching TRBD1 (5 bases). V was shortened by 2 bases and J by 7 bases, with 9 bases between the two germline ends. Germline V lookup: CDR1 LNHNV, CDR2 YYDKDF (reference sequence). The CDR3 has 14 amino acids. In DNA, the CDR3 is TGTGCCACCAGCAGAAAACAGGAAAATTCACCCCTCCACTTT. It encodes CATSRKQENSPLHF.

In its sample, this clonotype was seen a few times. One base away lies a much larger clone, so this may be a sequencing read error. The J gene is TRBJ2-2, the V gene TRBV6-2 or TRBV6-3; D unclear. The CDR3 has 10 residues. The V gene lost 6 bases and the J gene lost 7 bases, with 3 bases spanning the gap. Germline V gene data show CDR1 as MNHEY and CDR2 as SVGEGT. Here the CDR3 reads CASRDGELFF. The DNA for the CDR3 is TGTGCCAGCAGGGACGGGGAGCTGTTTTTT.

The chain links TRBV12-3 or TRBV12-4 to TRBJ2-3, with TRBD1 matching 7 bases. The CDR3 totals 14 residues. V shed 6 bases, J shed 1 base, and the junction held 4 bases outside the gene matches. CDR3 protein: CASRQGVGTDTQYF. The CDR3 DNA reads TGTGCCAGCAGGCAGGGGGTTGGCACAGATACGCAGTATTTT.

The V and J genes are TRBV12-3 or TRBV12-4 and TRBJ1-1; 7 bases map to TRBD1. The CDR3 is 19 residues long. With 1 base clipped from V and 0 bases from J, the junction kept 14 bases outside the gene matches. The CDR3 DNA reads TGTGCCAGCAGTTTAGTCCCCAGGGGGATTAGGGTTATGAACACTGAAGCTTTCTTT. Translated: CASSLVPRGIRVMNTEAFF.

This clonotype was counted many times. The chain uses TRBV27 and TRBJ2-1; the match to TRBD2 covers 13 bases. V dropped 5 bases and J dropped 1; count of bases not matched to a gene: 11. Germline CDR1 and CDR2: MNHEY and SMNVEV (reference sequence). The CDR3 loop spans 19 amino acids. The CDR3 coding sequence is TGTGCCAGCAGTCAGACTAGCGGGAGGATCTTGGGGTCCTACAATGAGCAGTTCTTC. Amino acid sequence: CASSQTSGRILGSYNEQFF.

This clonotype showed up many times. The DNA of the CDR3 is TGTGCCAGCACCCGGGCCGGGGCCCAAGAGACCCAGTACTTC. Encoded protein: CASTRAGAQETQYF. The V gene is TRBV7-9, the J gene TRBJ2-5; possibly TRBD1 or TRBD2 for D (5 bases each). The V gene's germline CDR1 is SEHNR and CDR2 FQNEAQ (reference sequence). This CDR3 is built from 14 residues. Trimming took 7 bases from V and 1 from J, leaving 13 bases between them.

In this sample, this clonotype turned up a few times. The chain combines TRBV28 with TRBJ2-7, with TRBD2 identical over 7 bases. There are 14 residues in the CDR3. Germline V gene data show CDR1 as MDHEN and CDR2 as SYDVKM. The V gene end was trimmed by 5 bases and the J gene end by 3 bases; junction bases not matched to a gene: 7. CDR3 protein: CASSRLGEGYEQYF. DNA of the CDR3: TGTGCCAGCAGTAGGTTGGGGGAGGGCTACGAGCAGTACTTC.

On this clonotype itself: This may come from a read error, since a much larger clone is one base off. The chain couples TRBV7-2 to TRBJ1-2, with D perhaps matching TRBD1 (6 bases). The V gene's germline CDR1 is SGHTA and CDR2 FQGNSA. The CDR3 covers 15 residues. Trimming pared 4 bases from V and 2 bases from J, leaving 14 bases between. In DNA form, the CDR3 reads TGTGCCAGCAGCTCAACAGGGACTCCGAACTATGGCTACACCTTC. Translation: CASSSTGTPNYGYTF.

The table lists this clonotype with many counts. The V and J genes are TRBV28 and TRBJ2-7; a possible D gene is TRBD1 (6 bases). The CDR3 runs to 13 residues. Germline CDR1 is MDHEN and CDR2 is SYDVKM. The V end lost 8 bases, the J end lost 1 base, and 12 bases lay between the germline ends. CDR3 amino acids: CASSRTESYEQYF. The CDR3 DNA reads as TGTGCCAGCTCAAGGACAGAGTCCTACGAGCAGTACTTC.

J is TRBJ2-3 and V is TRBV11-2; D may be TRBD1 (6 bases). CDR3 length: 15 amino acids. Trimming shortened V by 2 bases and J by 0 bases, and 9 bases separated the two germline ends. Germline V gene sequence: CDR1 SGHAT, CDR2 FQNNGV. The CDR3 here is CASSLQGFSTDTQYF. The CDR3 DNA sequence: TGTGCCAGCAGCTTACAGGGGTTCAGCACAGATACGCAGTATTTT. Combining the CDR3 with reference TRBV11-2 and TRBJ2-3 gives the whole variable domain EAGVAQSPRYKIIEKRQSVAFWCNPISGHATLYWYQQILGQGPKLLIQFQNNGVVDDSQLPKDRFSAERLKGVDSTLKIQPAKLEDSAVYLCASSLQGFSTDTQYFGPGTRLTVL.

Remarks on this clonotype: Possible read error: a much larger clone is one base away. The chain links TRBV12-3 or TRBV12-4 to TRBJ2-7; 7 positions agree with TRBD1. The CDR3 totals 15 residues. In nucleotides, the CDR3 is TGTGCCACCAGTTTAACAGGGGACAATATCTACGAGCAGTACTTC. Translation gives CATSLTGDNIYEQYF.

The V gene is TRBV11-2, the J gene TRBJ2-7, with TRBD2 as a possible D gene (6 bases). CDR1 is SGHAT, CDR2 FQNNGV, per germline. The length of the CDR3 is 13 residues. The V and J ends lost 7 bases and 7 bases respectively, with 17 bases between them. The CDR3 here is CASTLVPGGEQYF. CDR3 coding DNA: TGTGCCAGCACCCTAGTCCCTGGGGGGGAGCAGTACTTC.

This clonotype was recorded many times. V gene TRBV2 combines with J gene TRBJ1-6; D is possibly TRBD1 (5 bases). CDR1 is SNHLY, CDR2 FYNNEI, per germline. The CDR3 is 13 amino acids. Trimming took off 8 bases at V and 7 bases at J, with 12 bases between the two ends. The CDR3 DNA is TGTGCCAGCGGGGCCCGAGGAAATTCACCCCTCCACTTT. It yields the protein CASGARGNSPLHF. The whole variable domain, remainder taken from reference TRBV2 and TRBJ1-6, is EPEVTQTPSHQVTQMGQEVILRCVPISNHLYFYWYRQILGQKVEFLVSFYNNEISEKSEIFDDQFSVERPDGSNFTLKIRSTKLEDSAMYFCASGARGNSPLHFGNGTRLTVT.

This clonotype was observed a few times. The chain joins TRBV7-3 to TRBJ2-1, with D tentatively TRBD1 (5 bases). Trimming stripped 2 bases from V and 2 bases from J, with 7 bases between. Germline V gives CDR1 SGHTA, CDR2 FQGTGA. The CDR3 spans 14 residues. CDR3 sequence (DNA): TGTGCCAGCAGCTTAGGGGCGGCCTACAATGAGCAGTTCTTC. Amino acids: CASSLGAAYNEQFF.

The rearrangement uses TRBV29-1 and TRBJ2-7; maybe TRBD1 (6 bases). The CDR3 loop spans 12 amino acids. Germline V lookup: CDR1 SQVTM, CDR2 ANQGSEA. Trimming took 5 bases from V and 2 from J, leaving 10 bases between them. The CDR3 protein is CSVRTATYEQYF. DNA for the CDR3: TGCAGCGTTCGGACAGCCACCTACGAGCAGTACTTC.

In its sample, this clonotype was seen a few times. The chain has TRBV12-3 or TRBV12-4 and TRBJ2-3; 7 bases match TRBD1. This CDR3 contains 13 residues. V lost 7 bases to trimming and J lost 5 bases; unmatched junction nucleotides: 6. The CDR3 protein is CASNGQGVDTQYF. The CDR3 DNA reads TGTGCCAGCAACGGCCAGGGGGTAGATACGCAGTATTTT.

A remark on this clonotype: Just one base apart from a much larger clone, this may be a read error. The chain links TRBV28 to TRBJ2-5, with TRBD1 matching over 8 bases. Per germline, CDR1 MDHEN and CDR2 SYDVKM. This CDR3 spans 13 amino acids. The CDR3 is CASRSTGAQTRYF. In DNA, the CDR3 is TGTGCCAGCAGGTCGACAGGGGCGCAGACCCGGTACTTC. Drawing the rest from reference TRBV28 and TRBJ2-5, the complete variable domain is DVKVTQSSRYLVKRTGEKVFLECVQDMDHENMFWYRQDPGLGLRLIYFSYDVKMKEKGDIPEGYSVSREKKERFSLILESASTNQTSMYLCASRSTGAQTRYFGPGTRLLVL.

This clonotype was counted at least ten times. The gene calls are TRBV24-1 and TRBJ2-5, with 10 bases that match TRBD1. Trimming cost V 0 bases and J 5 bases; bases outside gene matches: 2. Germline CDR1 KGHDR, CDR2 SFDVKD. This CDR3 contains 15 residues. The CDR3 nucleotides read TGTGCCACCAGTGATTTGCGGGACAGGGGTGAGACCCAGTACTTC. It specifies CATSDLRDRGETQYF.

The rearrangement uses TRBV7-3 and TRBJ2-1, with TRBD2 matching over 10 bases. Germline V CDR1 and CDR2: SGHTA, FQGTGA. Losses at the gene ends were 3 bases for V and 8 bases for J; bases not matched to a gene: 7. The length of the CDR3 is 15 residues. The CDR3 nucleotides read TGTGCCAGCAGCTTCCTAGCGGGAGAAGGTGATGAGCAGTTCTTC. It is translated as CASSFLAGEGDEQFF.

This clonotype was detected many times. The J gene is TRBJ2-1, the V gene TRBV7-9; 9 bases agree with TRBD1. The CDR3 consists of 15 residues. The junction had 7 bases not matched to a gene; V was cut back by 2 bases and J by 8 bases. The germline V gene encodes CDR1 SEHNR and CDR2 FQNEAQ (reference sequence). CDR3 sequence: CASSLQQGALHEQFF. Here the CDR3 DNA reads TGTGCCAGCAGCTTACAACAGGGGGCCCTTCATGAGCAGTTCTTC.

There are a few counts of this clonotype. This chain connects TRBV2 to TRBJ2-5; TRBD1 is a possible D gene (7 bases). The germline gives CDR1 SNHLY, CDR2 FYNNEI. The CDR3 runs 14 residues. V lost 8 bases and J 5 bases, leaving 18 bases between the germline ends. CDR3: CASGRGPSGETQYF. The CDR3 DNA reads TGTGCCAGCGGAAGGGGGCCAAGCGGGGAGACCCAGTACTTC. Drawing the rest from reference TRBV2 and TRBJ2-5, the complete variable domain is EPEVTQTPSHQVTQMGQEVILRCVPISNHLYFYWYRQILGQKVEFLVSFYNNEISEKSEIFDDQFSVERPDGSNFTLKIRSTKLEDSAMYFCASGRGPSGETQYFGPGTRLLVL.

This chain uses TRBV20-1 with TRBJ1-2, with no clear D. CDR1 is DFQATT, CDR2 SNEGSKA, per germline (reference sequence). The CDR3 spans 14 residues. Trimming stripped 1 base from V and 8 bases from J, with 17 bases between. The CDR3 loop is CSARGRQTSSGYTF. CDR3 sequence (DNA): TGCAGTGCTAGAGGGCGGCAGACCTCCTCCGGCTACACCTTC.